Sequencing of this T cell receptor (beta chain) was carried out in a study of shared clonotypes between healthy human individuals. Study overall: Researchers assigned three CD4 naive, three CD4 memory, two CD8 naive and one CD8 memory plate to each donor.

It was across several immunoSEQ plates that each subset's genomic DNA was evenly split. Only in-frame clones appear in the TCRdb table, and some are missing; sequencing was by immunoSEQ multiplex PCR. This sample has about 1 million clones; around three quarters occur once, and the top ten carry about 0.52%. The V and J ends lost 2 bases and 0 bases respectively, with 20 bases between them. The germline CDR1 and CDR2 sequences are GTSNPN and SVGIG (reference sequence). The CDR3 totals 18 residues. The specimen sequenced was memory CD4+ T cells from PBMCs. Subset of the sample: CD45RA-negative fraction. The sequence was collected from a man younger than 30 in good health. Some clones in this sample may be carry-over from other donors' samples. The V and J genes are TRBV30 and TRBJ1-5, with D perhaps TRBD1 (5 bases). CDR3 residues: CAWSPPGSYSYSNQPQHF. The CDR3 DNA follows: TGTGCCTGGAGTCCACCAGGGTCATATAGTTATAGCAATCAGCCCCAGCATTTT.